The 8 T cell receptor beta chains below all came from one sample that was sequenced in a study of shared clonotypes between healthy human individuals (dated by TCRdb to the early 2020s). The protocol used for the library was the immunoSEQ multiplex PCR assay. TCRdb's version of the immuneACCESS table is confined to in-frame rearrangements and falls short of the full clone set. An unresolved V gene accounts for under half of the shortfall where checked; the remainder is of unknown origin. In all, the sample holds 2 million to 3 million clones, and about 92% of those were seen once. The top ten hold over 0.12% of the sample. Sequencing used naive CD4+ T cells sorted from blood. Taken with the paper, the label for cell subset or site translates to: CD45RA+ positively selected. The receptors stem from a man aged 18 to 35 in good health.

As to this clone: Additional DNA sequences in this sample encode the identical CDR3. The chain carries TRBV6-1 and TRBJ1-6; a weak D match, TRBD1 (6 bases). Germline CDR1 reads MNHNS; CDR2 reads SASEGT. The CDR3 has 14 amino acids. V lost 6 bases and J 4 bases, leaving 10 bases between the germline ends. CDR3 coding DNA: TGTGCCAGCAGCCTACAGGGTTATAATTCACCCCTCCACTTT. It is translated as CASSLQGYNSPLHF.

The CDR3 DNA sequence: TGTGCCAGCAGTCACGGACAGGGGGCTGCCTACGAGCAGTACTTC. Its translation is CASSHGQGAAYEQYF. V usage is TRBV27 and J usage is TRBJ2-7, with 11 bases that match TRBD1. Germline V gene lookup returns CDR1 MNHEY and CDR2 SMNVEV (reference sequence). V dropped 5 bases and J dropped 2; count of bases not matched to a gene: 5. This CDR3 has 15 residues.

Remarks on this clone: Mismatch with germline at one junction end may stem from a read error. The genes are TRBV18 and TRBJ2-2, with D perhaps TRBD1 or TRBD2 (5 bases each). CDR3 length: 17 amino acids. CDR1 is KGHSH, CDR2 LQKENI, per germline. CDR3 bases: TGTGCCAGCTCACCACCGTTGGCAGGGAGTCGACACCGGGGAGCTGTTTTT. Its protein product is CASSPPLAGSRHRGAVF.

This clone was counted once. The chain couples TRBV5-1 to TRBJ2-7, with 11 bases lining up with TRBD1. The germline V gene has CDR1 SGHRS and CDR2 YFSETQ. Trimming at V came to 5 bases and at J to 2 bases, leaving 3 bases not matched to a gene. The CDR3 contains 14 residues. The CDR3 bases are TGCGCCAGCAGTGTGGGACAGGGGGCCTACGAGCAGTACTTC. Amino acid sequence: CASSVGQGAYEQYF.

J is TRBJ2-6 and V is TRBV5-6; D is perhaps TRBD1 (6 bases). This CDR3 comprises 16 residues. Germline V lookup: CDR1 SGHDT, CDR2 YYEEEE. Trimming pared 2 bases from V and 4 bases from J, leaving 13 bases between. The CDR3: CASSLAQGSGANVLTF. CDR3 nucleotide sequence: TGTGCCAGCAGCTTAGCGCAGGGGTCCGGGGCCAACGTCCTGACTTTC.

The rearrangement joins TRBV28 to TRBJ1-3, with D possibly being TRBD1 (6 bases). Germline V gene sequence: CDR1 MDHEN, CDR2 SYDVKM. The CDR3 runs 15 residues. The ends were cut back, 6 bases at V and 4 bases at J, with 16 bases in the middle. The CDR3, as DNA: TGTGCCAGCAGCTACAGGGCCGCGGGGGGAAACACCATATATTTT. Protein sequence: CASSYRAAGGNTIYF.

This clone was picked up one time. J is TRBJ2-3 and V is TRBV4-1; TRBD2 matches at 7 bases. The CDR3 sequence is 17 residues long. CDR1 MGHRA and CDR2 YSYEKL come from the germline V gene. V shed 3 bases and J 0 bases; nucleotides not matched to a gene: 9. The CDR3 sequence: CASSHDSAGRSTDTQYF. CDR3 sequence (DNA): TGCGCCAGCAGCCATGATTCAGCGGGGCGGAGCACAGATACGCAGTATTTT.

V gene TRBV10-2 combines with J gene TRBJ1-5, with D hard to call. Germline-derived CDR1 and CDR2 are WSHSY and SAAADI. There are 13 residues in the CDR3. Trimming took off 3 bases at V and 4 bases at J, with 7 bases between the two ends. This chain's CDR3 is CASSDGGNQPQHF. The CDR3 DNA sequence: TGCGCCAGCAGTGACGGAGGGAATCAGCCCCAGCATTTT.